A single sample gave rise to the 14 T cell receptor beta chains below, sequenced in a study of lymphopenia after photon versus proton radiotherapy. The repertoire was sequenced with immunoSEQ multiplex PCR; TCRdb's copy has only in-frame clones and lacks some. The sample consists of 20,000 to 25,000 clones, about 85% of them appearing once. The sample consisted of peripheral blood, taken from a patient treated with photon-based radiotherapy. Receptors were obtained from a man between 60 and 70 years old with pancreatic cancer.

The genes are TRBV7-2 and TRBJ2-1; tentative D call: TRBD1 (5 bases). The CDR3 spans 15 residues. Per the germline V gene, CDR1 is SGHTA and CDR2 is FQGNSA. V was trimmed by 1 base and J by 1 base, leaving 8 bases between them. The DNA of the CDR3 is TGTGCCAGCAGCTTAGGGGCAGGGTCCTACAATGAGCAGTTCTTC. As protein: CASSLGAGSYNEQFF.

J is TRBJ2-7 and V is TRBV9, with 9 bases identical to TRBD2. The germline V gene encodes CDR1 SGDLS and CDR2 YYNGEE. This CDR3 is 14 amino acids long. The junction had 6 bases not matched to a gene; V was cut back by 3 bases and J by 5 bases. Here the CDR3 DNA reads TGTGCCAGCAGCGAGGGAGCGGGGGGCCACGAGCAGTACTTC. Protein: CASSEGAGGHEQYF.

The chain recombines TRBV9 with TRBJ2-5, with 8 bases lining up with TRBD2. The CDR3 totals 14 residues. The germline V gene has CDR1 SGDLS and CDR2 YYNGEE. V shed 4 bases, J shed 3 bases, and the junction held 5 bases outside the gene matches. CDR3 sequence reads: CASSPGLGEETQYF. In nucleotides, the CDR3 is TGTGCCAGCAGCCCGGGACTAGGTGAAGAGACCCAGTACTTC.

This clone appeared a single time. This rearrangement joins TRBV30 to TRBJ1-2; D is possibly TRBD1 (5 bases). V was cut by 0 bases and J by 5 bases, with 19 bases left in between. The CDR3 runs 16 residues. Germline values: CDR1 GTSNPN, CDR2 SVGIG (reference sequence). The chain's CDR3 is CAWSVQGTRGGYGYTF. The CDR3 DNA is TGTGCCTGGAGTGTACAAGGGACGAGGGGTGGGTATGGCTACACCTTC.

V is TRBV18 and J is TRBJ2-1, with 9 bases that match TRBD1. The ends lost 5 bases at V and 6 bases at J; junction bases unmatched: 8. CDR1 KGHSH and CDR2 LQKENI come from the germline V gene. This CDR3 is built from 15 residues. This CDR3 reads CASSKTGGSFNEQFF. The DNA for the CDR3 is TGTGCCAGCTCAAAGACAGGGGGTTCTTTCAATGAGCAGTTCTTC.

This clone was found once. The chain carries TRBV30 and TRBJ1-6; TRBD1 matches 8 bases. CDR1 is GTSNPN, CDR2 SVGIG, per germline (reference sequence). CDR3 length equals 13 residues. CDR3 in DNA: TGTGCTGGACAGGGCGAATATAATTCACCCCTCCACTTT. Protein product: CAGQGEYNSPLHF.

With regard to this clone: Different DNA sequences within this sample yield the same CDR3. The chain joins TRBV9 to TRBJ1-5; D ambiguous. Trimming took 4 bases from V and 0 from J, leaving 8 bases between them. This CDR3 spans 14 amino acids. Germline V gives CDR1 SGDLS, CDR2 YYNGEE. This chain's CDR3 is CASSPNYSNQPQHF. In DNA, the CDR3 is TGTGCCAGCAGCCCGAATTATAGCAATCAGCCCCAGCATTTT.

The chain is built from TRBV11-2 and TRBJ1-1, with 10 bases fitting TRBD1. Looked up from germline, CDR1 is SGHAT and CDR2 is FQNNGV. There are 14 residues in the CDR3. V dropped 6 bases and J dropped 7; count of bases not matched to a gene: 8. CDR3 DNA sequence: TGTGCCAGCAGACCGACAGGGGGCAAGGTTGAAGCTTTCTTT. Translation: CASRPTGGKVEAFF.

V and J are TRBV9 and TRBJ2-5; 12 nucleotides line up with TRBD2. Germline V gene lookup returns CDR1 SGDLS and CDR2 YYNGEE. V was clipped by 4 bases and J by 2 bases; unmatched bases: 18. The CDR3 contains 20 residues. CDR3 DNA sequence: TGTGCCAGCAGCCCCCAGCGCCTAGCGGGGGGGAACTGGCGGCAAGAGACCCAGTACTTC. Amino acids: CASSPQRLAGGNWRQETQYF. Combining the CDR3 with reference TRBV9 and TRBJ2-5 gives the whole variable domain DSGVTQTPKHLITATGQRVTLRCSPRSGDLSVYWYQQSLDQGLQFLIQYYNGEERAKGNILERFSAQQFPDLHSELNLSSLELGDSALYFCASSPQRLAGGNWRQETQYFGPGTRLLVL.

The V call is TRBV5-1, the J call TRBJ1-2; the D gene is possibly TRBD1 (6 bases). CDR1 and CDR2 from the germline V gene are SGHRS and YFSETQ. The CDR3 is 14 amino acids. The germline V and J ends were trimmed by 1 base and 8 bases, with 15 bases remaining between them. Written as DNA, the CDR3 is TGCGCCAGCAGCTTGTTTACGGGGGCGGAAGGCTACACCTTC. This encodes CASSLFTGAEGYTF.

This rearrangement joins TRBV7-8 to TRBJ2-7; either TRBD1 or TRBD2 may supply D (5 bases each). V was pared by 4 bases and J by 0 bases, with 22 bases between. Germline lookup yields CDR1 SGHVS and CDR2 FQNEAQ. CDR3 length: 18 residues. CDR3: CASSSRFSGTDPSYEQYF. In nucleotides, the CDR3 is TGTGCCAGCAGCTCCCGGTTCTCGGGGACCGATCCCTCCTACGAGCAGTACTTC. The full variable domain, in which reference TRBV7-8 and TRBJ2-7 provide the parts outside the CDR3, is GAGVSQSPRYKVAKRGQDVALRCDPISGHVSLFWYQQALGQGPEFLTYFQNEAQLDKSGLPSDRFFAERPEGSVSTLKIQRTQQEDSAVYLCASSSRFSGTDPSYEQYFGPGTRLTVT.

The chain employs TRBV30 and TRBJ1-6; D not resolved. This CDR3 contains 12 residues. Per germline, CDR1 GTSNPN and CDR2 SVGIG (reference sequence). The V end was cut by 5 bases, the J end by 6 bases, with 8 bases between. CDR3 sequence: CAWSGFNSPLHF. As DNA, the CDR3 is TGTGCCTGGTCCGGGTTTAATTCACCCCTCCACTTT. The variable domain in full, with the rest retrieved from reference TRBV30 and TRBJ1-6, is SQTIHQWPATLVQPVGSPLSLECTVEGTSNPNLYWYRQAAGRGLQLLFYSVGIGQISSEVPQNLSASRPQDRQFILSSKKLLLSDSGFYLCAWSGFNSPLHFGNGTRLTVT.

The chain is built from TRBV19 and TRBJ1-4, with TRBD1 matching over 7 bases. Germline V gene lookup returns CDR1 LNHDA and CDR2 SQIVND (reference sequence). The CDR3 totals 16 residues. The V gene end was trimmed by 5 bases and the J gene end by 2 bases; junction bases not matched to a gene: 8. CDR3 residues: CASSPETGVTNEKLFF. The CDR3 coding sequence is TGTGCCAGTAGTCCGGAAACAGGGGTCACTAATGAAAAACTGTTTTTT.

CDR3 bases: TGTGCCAGCAGCGCACAGAACAATCAGCCCCAGCATTTT. Residues: CASSAQNNQPQHF. The chain is built from TRBV5-6 and TRBJ1-5, with D unresolved. V lost 4 bases and J 3 bases, leaving 8 bases between the germline ends. Germline V gene data show CDR1 as SGHDT and CDR2 as YYEEEE. This CDR3 has 13 residues.